The 30 T cell receptor beta chains below all came from one sample that was sequenced in a study of blood T cell repertoires in COVID-19 (dated by TCRdb to 2020 to 2021). Libraries were made using the immunoSEQ multiplex PCR assay. In its TCRdb copy, this immuneACCESS table keeps in-frame sequences only and misses some clones. Where compared with another copy, unresolved V genes explain less than half of these, and the others have no known cause. This sample has approximately 200,000 clones in its table, and around 88% of those were observed once. Around 4% of the sample is in the top ten clones. Material: peripheral blood. The receptors were gathered from a woman aged 25-40 years with acute or convalescent COVID-19.

The chain couples TRBV9 to TRBJ1-2, with D possibly TRBD1 on 5 matching bases. The CDR3 runs 16 residues. The germline V gene encodes CDR1 SGDLS and CDR2 YYNGEE. Deletions cut 3 bases from V and 2 bases from J, with 17 bases between. CDR3 DNA: TGTGCCAGCAGCGGTAGTGTAACAGGAGTGAACTATGGCTACACCTTC. As protein: CASSGSVTGVNYGYTF. Variable domain in full (rest from reference TRBV9 and TRBJ1-2): DSGVTQTPKHLITATGQRVTLRCSPRSGDLSVYWYQQSLDQGLQFLIQYYNGEERAKGNILERFSAQQFPDLHSELNLSSLELGDSALYFCASSGSVTGVNYGYTFGSGTRLTVV.

This clone was seen a handful of times. The chain joins TRBV27 to TRBJ1-6; D is perhaps TRBD1 (6 bases). The germline V gene encodes CDR1 MNHEY and CDR2 SMNVEV (reference sequence). The CDR3 consists of 14 residues. V was trimmed by 3 bases and J by 8 bases, leaving 11 bases between them. CDR3 region: CASSFRGAHSPLHF. DNA for the CDR3: TGTGCCAGCAGTTTCCGGGGGGCGCATTCACCCCTCCACTTT.

The rearrangement links TRBV2 to TRBJ2-1, with D tentatively TRBD2 (5 bases). The CDR3 consists of 13 residues. V lost 2 bases to trimming and J lost 9 bases, with 11 bases between them. Germline V gives CDR1 SNHLY, CDR2 FYNNEI. This chain's CDR3 is CASSEWEPREQFF. The CDR3 region has the DNA TGTGCCAGCAGTGAATGGGAGCCCCGTGAGCAGTTCTTC.

The rearrangement uses TRBV7-9 and TRBJ1-4, with D hard to call. The CDR3 runs to 11 residues. With 5 bases removed from V and 6 bases from J, the gap between germline ends came to 4 bases. Per germline, CDR1 SEHNR and CDR2 FQNEAQ (reference sequence). The CDR3 is CASSLDEKLFF. CDR3 DNA sequence: TGTGCCAGCAGCCTCGATGAAAAACTGTTTTTT. The full variable domain, completed using reference TRBV7-9 and TRBJ1-4, is DTGVSQNPRHKITKRGQNVTFRCDPISEHNRLYWYRQTLGQGPEFLTYFQNEAQLEKSRLLSDRFSAERPKGSFSTLEIQRTEQGDSAMYLCASSLDEKLFFGSGTQLSVL.

The V call is TRBV24-1, the J call TRBJ2-3; the match to TRBD2 covers 9 bases. V lost 4 bases to trimming and J lost 2 bases; unmatched junction nucleotides: 3. The CDR3 has 15 residues. Germline V gene data show CDR1 as KGHDR and CDR2 as SFDVKD. Here the CDR3 DNA reads TGTGCCACCAGTGACATAGCGGGAGTCACAGATACGCAGTATTTT. Encoded protein: CATSDIAGVTDTQYF.

The chain carries TRBV9 and TRBJ2-7; TRBD2 matches at 9 bases. The CDR3 covers 14 residues. Germline CDR1 SGDLS, CDR2 YYNGEE. The J segment lost 7 bases and the V segment lost 0 bases, leaving 5 bases of the junction unmatched. CDR3 DNA: TGTGCCAGCAGCGTAGGGCTAGCGGGATGGGAGCAGTACTTC. Protein product: CASSVGLAGWEQYF.

J is TRBJ1-1 and V is TRBV6-5, with a possible D match to TRBD1 (5 bases). Germline V gene sequence: CDR1 MNHEY, CDR2 SVGAGI. V shed 2 bases and J shed 0 bases, with 7 bases lying between them. CDR3 length: 14 residues. The CDR3 spells CASSYGGMNTEAFF. CDR3 DNA sequence: TGTGCCAGCAGTTACGGGGGGATGAACACTGAAGCTTTCTTT.

This sequence joins TRBV5-4 and TRBJ2-3, with D possibly TRBD2 on 7 matching bases. Trimming shortened V by 2 bases and J by 5 bases, and 18 bases separated the two germline ends. Germline CDR1 is SGHNT and CDR2 is YYREEE (reference sequence). This CDR3 has 16 residues. CDR3 DNA: TGTGCCAGCAGCTTCGAAAAGAGGGGGGAGGGAGATACGCAGTATTTT. Its translation is CASSFEKRGEGDTQYF.

The genes are TRBV9 and TRBJ2-1; possibly TRBD1 for D (5 bases). CDR3 length equals 12 residues. Germline V CDR1 and CDR2: SGDLS, YYNGEE. Trimming took off 3 bases at V and 7 bases at J, with 8 bases between the two ends. The DNA for the CDR3 is TGTGCCAGCAGCGGGGGCCGGAATGAGCAGTTCTTC. Translation gives CASSGGRNEQFF.

The table lists this clone with a few counts. The rearrangement links TRBV5-1 to TRBJ1-6; D is uncertain. CDR3 length: 13 residues. The germline V gene encodes CDR1 SGHRS and CDR2 YFSETQ. Deletions cut 1 base from V and 5 bases from J, with 4 bases between. The CDR3 protein is CASSLPNNSPLHF. The CDR3 DNA follows: TGCGCCAGCAGCTTGCCTAATAATTCACCCCTCCACTTT.

The V gene is TRBV28, the J gene TRBJ2-4; 10 positions agree with TRBD1. The J segment lost 9 bases and the V segment lost 6 bases, leaving 14 bases of the junction unmatched. Germline CDR1 reads MDHEN; CDR2 reads SYDVKM. The CDR3 totals 16 residues. For the CDR3, the DNA is TGTGCCAGCAGGCCCGCCGGGACAGGGGTCAATAGCATTCAGTACTTC. Its translation is CASRPAGTGVNSIQYF.

The V gene is TRBV30, the J gene TRBJ2-7; 10 bases are shared with TRBD1. Germline CDR1 reads GTSNPN; CDR2 reads SVGIG (reference sequence). This CDR3 is 14 amino acids long. V was pared by 8 bases and J by 2 bases, with 9 bases of the junction left unmatched. The CDR3 DNA is TGTGCCCTCTACCCCGGGACAGGGGCCTACGAGCAGTACTTC. Protein: CALYPGTGAYEQYF.

This chain joins TRBV12-3 or TRBV12-4 and TRBJ2-7, with a weak D call TRBD2 (5 bases). The CDR3 extends over 13 amino acids. Trimming pared 5 bases from V and 6 bases from J, leaving 14 bases between. As DNA, the CDR3 is TGTGCCAGCAGTCCGAGGGAAATCGGCGAGCAGTACTTC. Translation: CASSPREIGEQYF.

This chain joins TRBV7-6 and TRBJ2-7; D may be TRBD1 (6 bases). CDR1 and CDR2 from the germline V gene are SGHVS and FNYEAQ. The V gene lost 5 bases and the J gene lost 4 bases, with 18 bases spanning the gap. This CDR3 spans 15 amino acids. This CDR3 reads CASSPLRDIVYEQYF. The CDR3 DNA reads TGTGCCAGCAGCCCATTACGGGACATAGTTTACGAGCAGTACTTC.

A single count supports this clone. This sequence joins TRBV2 and TRBJ1-1; D is ambiguous. The CDR3 is 14 amino acids. V lost 6 bases to trimming and J lost 8 bases, with 19 bases between them. In germline, CDR1 is SNHLY, CDR2 FYNNEI. CDR3 in amino acids: CASSLASTNPEAFF. In DNA, the CDR3 is TGTGCCAGCAGCTTAGCCTCGACCAATCCGGAAGCTTTCTTT. The entire variable domain, with the rest obtained from reference TRBV2 and TRBJ1-1, is as follows: EPEVTQTPSHQVTQMGQEVILRCVPISNHLYFYWYRQILGQKVEFLVSFYNNEISEKSEIFDDQFSVERPDGSNFTLKIRSTKLEDSAMYFCASSLASTNPEAFFGQGTRLTVV.

The CDR3: CASHREEETQYF. DNA of the CDR3: TGCGCCAGCCACCGAGAGGAAGAGACCCAGTACTTC. V gene TRBV5-1 combines with J gene TRBJ2-5; D is unclear. The length of the CDR3 is 12 residues. Germline lookup yields CDR1 SGHRS and CDR2 YFSETQ. Trimming removed 7 bases from V and 3 bases from J, with 10 bases in between.

V and J are TRBV15 and TRBJ2-3; D is unclear. CDR1 and CDR2 from the germline V gene are LNHNV and YYDKDF (reference sequence). Deletions cut 7 bases from V and 5 bases from J, with 13 bases between. The CDR3 is made up of 13 amino acids. CDR3 residues: CATKAEPGDTQYF. As DNA, the CDR3 is TGTGCCACCAAGGCGGAGCCCGGAGATACGCAGTATTTT.

This chain connects TRBV9 to TRBJ2-2; TRBD2 might be the D (7 bases). The CDR3 extends over 15 amino acids. Germline V CDR1 and CDR2: SGDLS, YYNGEE. The V gene lost 4 bases and the J gene lost 2 bases, with 12 bases spanning the gap. The CDR3 DNA reads as TGTGCCAGCAGCACAAGCGGGACAAACACCGGGGAGCTGTTTTTT. Encoded protein: CASSTSGTNTGELFF.

As for this clone: Other DNA sequences from this sample encode an identical CDR3 as well. V and J are TRBV28 and TRBJ2-2; D gene uncertain. CDR1 is MDHEN, CDR2 SYDVKM, per germline. The germline V and J ends were trimmed by 6 bases and 4 bases, with 6 bases remaining between them. This CDR3 contains 12 residues. The CDR3 region is CASSSLTGELFF. CDR3 sequence (DNA): TGTGCCAGCAGCTCCCTCACCGGGGAGCTGTTTTTT.

The chain carries TRBV7-2 and TRBJ2-3; weak D call: TRBD2 (5 bases). CDR1 and CDR2 (germline): SGHTA, FQGNSA. V dropped 1 base and J dropped 6 bases, with 8 bases sitting between them. CDR3 length: 13 residues. The CDR3 nucleotides are TGTGCCAGCAGCTTAGAGCGGTGGGATACGCAGTATTTT. Residues: CASSLERWDTQYF.

The genes are TRBV7-9 and TRBJ2-1; 8 positions agree with TRBD2. With 1 base clipped from V and 11 bases from J, the junction kept 7 bases outside the gene matches. Germline-derived CDR1 and CDR2 are SEHNR and FQNEAQ (reference sequence). The CDR3 runs 14 residues. The CDR3 region has the DNA TGTGCCAGCAGCTTAGAGGAGGGTAGCGGGAAGCAGTTCTTC. The encoded protein is CASSLEEGSGKQFF. Variable domain in full (rest from reference TRBV7-9 and TRBJ2-1): DTGVSQNPRHKITKRGQNVTFRCDPISEHNRLYWYRQTLGQGPEFLTYFQNEAQLEKSRLLSDRFSAERPKGSFSTLEIQRTEQGDSAMYLCASSLEEGSGKQFFGPGTRLTVL.

The chain carries TRBV7-9 and TRBJ2-3; 7 bases are a match to TRBD1. The CDR3 has 15 amino acids. The trim removed 5 bases at V and 2 bases at J, leaving 7 bases unmatched. The V gene's germline CDR1 is SEHNR and CDR2 FQNEAQ (reference sequence). CDR3 in DNA: TGTGCCAGCAGCGGAGACAGGGTTTTCACAGATACGCAGTATTTT. It encodes CASSGDRVFTDTQYF.

The chain links TRBV28 to TRBJ1-5; D gene ambiguous. From germline, CDR1 is MDHEN and CDR2 SYDVKM. The CDR3 extends over 16 amino acids. V was trimmed by 7 bases and J by 3 bases, leaving 19 bases between them. CDR3 in DNA: TGTGCCAGCACCTCACACTTGGGAGGCGACAATCAGCCCCAGCATTTT. It yields the protein CASTSHLGGDNQPQHF.

The rearrangement joins TRBV11-2 to TRBJ2-1, with TRBD2 identical over 10 bases. The V gene end was trimmed by 5 bases and the J gene end by 3 bases; junction bases not matched to a gene: 10. Germline V gene data show CDR1 as SGHAT and CDR2 as FQNNGV. This CDR3 is built from 17 residues. CDR3 region: CASSLLTSGLSYNEQFF. CDR3 nucleotides: TGTGCCAGCAGCCTCTTGACTAGCGGGCTTAGCTACAATGAGCAGTTCTTC.

The rearrangement links TRBV2 to TRBJ2-7; the D is unclear. Germline V gene sequence: CDR1 SNHLY, CDR2 FYNNEI. V lost 7 bases and J 0 bases, leaving 7 bases between the germline ends. The CDR3 has 12 residues. The DNA of the CDR3 is TGTGCCAGCAAATACTTCTCCTACGAGCAGTACTTC. It is translated as CASKYFSYEQYF.

The chain combines TRBV6-5 with TRBJ2-7, with TRBD2 matching 13 bases. The CDR3 consists of 15 residues. Looked up from germline, CDR1 is MNHEY and CDR2 is SVGAGI. With V trimmed by 6 bases and J by 3 bases, 5 bases remained unmatched. CDR3 in amino acids: CASRDGLAGVYEQYF. The CDR3 DNA sequence: TGTGCCAGCAGAGACGGACTAGCGGGAGTCTACGAGCAGTACTTC.

J is TRBJ2-1 and V is TRBV18; 8 positions match TRBD2. J gave up 5 bases and V 6 bases, and 9 bases lay outside the gene matches. The CDR3 consists of 15 residues. Germline V gene data show CDR1 as KGHSH and CDR2 as LQKENI. The CDR3 nucleotides are TGTGCCAGCTCGCCTCGGGAGGGCCTAAACAATGAGCAGTTCTTC. Its protein product is CASSPREGLNNEQFF.

The chain has TRBV28 and TRBJ2-2; 9 positions match TRBD1. The V segment lost 7 bases and the J segment 1 base; nucleotides outside the gene matches: 13. CDR1 is MDHEN and CDR2 is SYDVKM in the germline V gene. The CDR3 consists of 18 residues. The CDR3 sequence is CASTRPAGQGMNTGELFF. DNA for the CDR3: TGTGCCAGCACTAGACCCGCGGGACAGGGAATGAACACCGGGGAGCTGTTTTTT.

J is TRBJ1-1 and V is TRBV6-5; D gene ambiguous. Per the germline V gene, CDR1 is MNHEY and CDR2 is SVGAGI. The CDR3 is 12 residues long. V was trimmed by 10 bases and J by 4 bases, leaving 13 bases between them. CDR3 in amino acids: CATGVSSTEAFF. CDR3 coding DNA: TGTGCCACCGGAGTGTCGTCCACTGAAGCTTTCTTT.

The chain uses TRBV3-1 (or the pseudogene TRBV3-2) and TRBJ2-3; 7 bases align to TRBD2. Germline V gene data show CDR1 as LGHDT and CDR2 as YNNKEL (reference sequence). CDR3 length equals 14 residues. After removal of 0 bases from V and 7 bases from J, the junction contained 4 bases not matched to a gene. CDR3 sequence (DNA): TGTGCCAGCAGCCAAGATCTCGGGGGGAATACGCAGTATTTT. Translating it yields CASSQDLGGNTQYF.